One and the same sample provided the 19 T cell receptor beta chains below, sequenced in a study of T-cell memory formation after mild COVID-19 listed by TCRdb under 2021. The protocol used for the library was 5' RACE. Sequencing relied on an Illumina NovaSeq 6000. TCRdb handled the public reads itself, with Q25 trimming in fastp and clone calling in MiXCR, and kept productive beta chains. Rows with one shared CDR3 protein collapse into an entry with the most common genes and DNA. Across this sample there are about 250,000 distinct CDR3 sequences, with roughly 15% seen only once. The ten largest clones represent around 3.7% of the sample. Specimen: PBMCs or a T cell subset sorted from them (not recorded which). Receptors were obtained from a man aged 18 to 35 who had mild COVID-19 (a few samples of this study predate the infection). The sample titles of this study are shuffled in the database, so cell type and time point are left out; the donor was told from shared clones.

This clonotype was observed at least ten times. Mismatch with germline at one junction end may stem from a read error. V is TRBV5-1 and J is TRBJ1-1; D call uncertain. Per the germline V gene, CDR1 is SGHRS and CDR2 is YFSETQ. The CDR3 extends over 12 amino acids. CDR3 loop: CASSTGNTEAFF. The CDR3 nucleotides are TGTGCCAGTAGTACCGGGAACACTGAAGCTTTCTTT. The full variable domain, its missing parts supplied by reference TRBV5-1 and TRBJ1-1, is KAGVTQTPRYLIKTRGQQVTLSCSPISGHRSVSWYQQTPGQGLQFLFEYFSETQRNKGNFPGRFSGRQFSNSRSEMNVSTLELGDSALYLCASSTGNTEAFFGQGTRLTVV.

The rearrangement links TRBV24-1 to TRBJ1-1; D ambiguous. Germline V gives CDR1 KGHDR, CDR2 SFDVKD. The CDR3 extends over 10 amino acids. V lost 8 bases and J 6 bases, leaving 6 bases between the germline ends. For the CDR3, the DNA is TGTGCCACCAAGTGCGCTGAAGCTTTCTTT. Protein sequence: CATKCAEAFF.

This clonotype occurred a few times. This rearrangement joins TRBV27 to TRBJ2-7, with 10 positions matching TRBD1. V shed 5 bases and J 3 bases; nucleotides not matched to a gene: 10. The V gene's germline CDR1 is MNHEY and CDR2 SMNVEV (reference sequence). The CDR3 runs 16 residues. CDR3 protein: CASSPYPTGGHYEQYF. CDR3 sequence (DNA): TGTGCCAGCAGTCCCTACCCGACAGGGGGCCACTACGAGCAGTACTTC.

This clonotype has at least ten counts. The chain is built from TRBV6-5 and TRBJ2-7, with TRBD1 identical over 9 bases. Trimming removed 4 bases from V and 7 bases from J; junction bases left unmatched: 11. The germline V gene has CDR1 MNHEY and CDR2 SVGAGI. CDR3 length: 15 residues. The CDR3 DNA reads TGTGCCAGCAGTTGGTCCTTAGGACAGGGGAAAGAGCAGTACTTC. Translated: CASSWSLGQGKEQYF.

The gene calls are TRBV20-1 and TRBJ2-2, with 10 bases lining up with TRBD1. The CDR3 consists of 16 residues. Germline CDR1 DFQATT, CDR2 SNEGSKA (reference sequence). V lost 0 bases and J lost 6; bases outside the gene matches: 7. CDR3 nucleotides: TGCAGTGCTAGAGACTGGACAGGGGGTCGTGCCGGGGAGCTGTTTTTT. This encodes CSARDWTGGRAGELFF.

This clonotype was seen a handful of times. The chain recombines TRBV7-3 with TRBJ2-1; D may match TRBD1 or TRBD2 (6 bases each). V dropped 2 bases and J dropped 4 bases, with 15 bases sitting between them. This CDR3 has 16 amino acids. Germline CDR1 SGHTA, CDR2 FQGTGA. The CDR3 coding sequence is TGTGCCAGCAGCTTAGGAGGCCAGGGGACTTACAATGAGCAGTTCTTC. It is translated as CASSLGGQGTYNEQFF.

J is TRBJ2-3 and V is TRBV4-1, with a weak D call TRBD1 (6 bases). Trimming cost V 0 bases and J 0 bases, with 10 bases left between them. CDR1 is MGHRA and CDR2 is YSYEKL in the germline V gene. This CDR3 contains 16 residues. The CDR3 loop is CASSQEGQPSTDTQYF. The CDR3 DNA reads TGCGCCAGCAGCCAAGAAGGACAGCCTAGCACAGATACGCAGTATTTT.

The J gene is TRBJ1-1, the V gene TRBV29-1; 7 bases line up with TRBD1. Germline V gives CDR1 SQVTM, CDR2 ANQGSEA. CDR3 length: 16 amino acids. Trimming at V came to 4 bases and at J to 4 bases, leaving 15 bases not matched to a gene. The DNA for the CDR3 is TGCAGCGTTGTAGGGGACAGCACCCTCTGGGGCACTGAAGCTTTCTTT. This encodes CSVVGDSTLWGTEAFF.

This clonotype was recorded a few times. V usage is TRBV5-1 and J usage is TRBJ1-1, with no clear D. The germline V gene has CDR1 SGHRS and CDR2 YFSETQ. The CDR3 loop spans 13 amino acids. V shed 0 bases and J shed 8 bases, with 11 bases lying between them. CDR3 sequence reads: CASSLAEGREAFF. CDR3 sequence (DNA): TGCGCCAGCAGCTTGGCCGAGGGTCGGGAAGCTTTCTTT. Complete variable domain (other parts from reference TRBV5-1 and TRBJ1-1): KAGVTQTPRYLIKTRGQQVTLSCSPISGHRSVSWYQQTPGQGLQFLFEYFSETQRNKGNFPGRFSGRQFSNSRSEMNVSTLELGDSALYLCASSLAEGREAFFGQGTRLTVV.

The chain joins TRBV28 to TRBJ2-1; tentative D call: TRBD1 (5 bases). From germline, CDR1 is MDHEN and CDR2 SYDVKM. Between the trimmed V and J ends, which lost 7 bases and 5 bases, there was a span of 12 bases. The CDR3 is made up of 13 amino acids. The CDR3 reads CASTVDSNNEQFF. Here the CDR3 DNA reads TGTGCCAGCACCGTAGACAGTAACAATGAGCAGTTCTTC.

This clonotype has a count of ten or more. For the CDR3, the DNA is TGTGCCAGCAGTTTGAGGCGGGGGTACACAGATACGCAGTATTTT. This sequence encodes CASSLRRGYTDTQYF. V is TRBV12-3 or TRBV12-4 and J is TRBJ2-3, with 7 bases identical to TRBD2. V lost 3 bases to trimming and J lost 2 bases; unmatched junction nucleotides: 5. There are 15 residues in the CDR3.

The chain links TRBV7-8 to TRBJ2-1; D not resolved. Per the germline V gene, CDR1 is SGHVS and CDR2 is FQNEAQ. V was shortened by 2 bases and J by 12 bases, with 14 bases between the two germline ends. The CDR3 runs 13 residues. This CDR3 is CASSLMLIEGQFF. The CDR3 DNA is TGTGCCAGCAGCTTAATGTTGATTGAAGGGCAGTTCTTC. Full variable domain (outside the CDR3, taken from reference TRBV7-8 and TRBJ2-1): GAGVSQSPRYKVAKRGQDVALRCDPISGHVSLFWYQQALGQGPEFLTYFQNEAQLDKSGLPSDRFFAERPEGSVSTLKIQRTQQEDSAVYLCASSLMLIEGQFFGPGTRLTVL.

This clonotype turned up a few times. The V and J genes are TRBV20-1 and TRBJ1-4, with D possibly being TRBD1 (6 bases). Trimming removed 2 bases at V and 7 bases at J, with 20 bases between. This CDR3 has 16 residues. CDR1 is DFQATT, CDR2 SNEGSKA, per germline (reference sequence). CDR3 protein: CSARYPRGGAGEKLFF. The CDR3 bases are TGCAGTGCTAGATACCCCCGTGGGGGGGCTGGTGAAAAACTGTTTTTT.

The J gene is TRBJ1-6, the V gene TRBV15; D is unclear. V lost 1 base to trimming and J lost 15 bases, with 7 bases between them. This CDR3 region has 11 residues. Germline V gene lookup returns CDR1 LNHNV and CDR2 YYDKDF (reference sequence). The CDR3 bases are TGTGCCACCAGCAGAGGAGTTCGCCTCCACTTT. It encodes CATSRGVRLHF.

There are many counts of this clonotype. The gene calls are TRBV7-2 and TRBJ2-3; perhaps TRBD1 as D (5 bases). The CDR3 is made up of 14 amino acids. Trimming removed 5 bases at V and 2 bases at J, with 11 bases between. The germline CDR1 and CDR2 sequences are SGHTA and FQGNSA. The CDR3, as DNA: TGTGCCAGCAGCATCGCGACAGACACAGATACGCAGTATTTT. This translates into CASSIATDTDTQYF.

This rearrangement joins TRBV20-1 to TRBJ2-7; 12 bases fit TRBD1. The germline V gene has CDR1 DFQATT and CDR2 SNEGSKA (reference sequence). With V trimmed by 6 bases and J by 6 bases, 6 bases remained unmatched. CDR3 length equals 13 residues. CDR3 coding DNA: TGCAGTGCCATGGGGACAGGGGGCGCCGAGCAGTACTTC. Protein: CSAMGTGGAEQYF.

The CDR3 DNA reads TGCAGCGTTGCTCCGAGGCTTCCGGGGGCCAAGACCCAGTACTTC. Amino acid sequence: CSVAPRLPGAKTQYF. V usage is TRBV29-1 and J usage is TRBJ2-5; possibly TRBD1 or TRBD2 for D (6 bases each). This CDR3 is built from 15 residues. The germline gives CDR1 SQVTM, CDR2 ANQGSEA. V lost 4 bases, J lost 6 bases, and 21 bases lay in between. Variable domain in full (rest from reference TRBV29-1 and TRBJ2-5): SAVISQKPSRDICQRGTSLTIQCQVDSQVTMMFWYRQQPGQSLTLIATANQGSEATYESGFVIDKFPISRPNLTFSTLTVSNMSPEDSSIYLCSVAPRLPGAKTQYFGPGTRLLVL.

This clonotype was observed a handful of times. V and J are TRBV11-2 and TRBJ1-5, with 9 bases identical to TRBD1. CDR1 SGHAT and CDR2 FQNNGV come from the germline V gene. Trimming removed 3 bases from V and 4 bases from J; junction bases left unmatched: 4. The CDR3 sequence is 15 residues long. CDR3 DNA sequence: TGTGCCAGCAGCTTCTCCGGACAGGGGAATCAGCCCCAGCATTTT. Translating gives CASSFSGQGNQPQHF.

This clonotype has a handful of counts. In DNA, the CDR3 is TGTGCCAGCAGCCCGGAACACACTGAAGCTTTCTTT. It yields the protein CASSPEHTEAFF. This chain connects TRBV12-3 or TRBV12-4 to TRBJ1-1; D unclear. The CDR3 extends over 12 amino acids. V lost 6 bases, J lost 3 bases, and 8 bases lay in between.